Listed here are 11 T cell receptor beta chains from one sample, sequenced in a study of vaccination effects on CD4 cells after COVID-19. Their specific antigens are unknown. Antigen-specific CD4+ T cell clonotypes were called by their expansion after viral peptide-pool culture in ViraFEST. An approximately ten-day culture period preceded the isolation of CD4+ T cells. Previously uninfected by SARS-CoV-2, the vaccine recipients also showed negative nucleocapsid antibodies. The assay was immunoSEQ multiplex PCR, and TCRdb's table has in-frame clones only and misses some. The sample carries tens of thousands of clones, 65% to 80% recorded once. Sequenced here: CD4+ T cells from PBMCs cultured with HCoV-NL63 spike peptides, sampled before COVID-19 vaccination. The source is a human donor who received a COVID-19 vaccine.

V gene TRBV27 combines with J gene TRBJ1-1, with D perhaps TRBD1 (5 bases). This CDR3 has 14 residues. In germline, CDR1 is MNHEY, CDR2 SMNVEV (reference sequence). The V gene lost 3 bases and the J gene lost 10 bases, with 18 bases spanning the gap. CDR3 region: CASSFGTSGGGAFF. The CDR3 DNA reads as TGTGCCAGCAGTTTTGGGACCTCTGGGGGTGGAGCTTTCTTT.

This clone showed up just a few times. The CDR3 DNA reads TGTGCCAGCCGGTTGGCGGAGAGGGGGCGGGGAGGCTACACCTTC. Protein sequence: CASRLAERGRGGYTF. The genes are TRBV6-5 and TRBJ1-2; TRBD1 matches at 7 bases. This CDR3 has 15 amino acids. The junction had 17 bases not matched to a gene; V was cut back by 8 bases and J by 8 bases. CDR1 is MNHEY, CDR2 SVGAGI, per germline.

The chain employs TRBV10-1 and TRBJ2-1; TRBD2 aligns across 7 bases. Germline V gene sequence: CDR1 WNHNN, CDR2 SYGVQD (reference sequence). With 2 bases clipped from V and 5 bases from J, the junction kept 6 bases outside the gene matches. The CDR3 is 15 amino acids. The CDR3 protein is CASSEPGAGNNEQFF. Here the CDR3 DNA reads TGCGCCAGCAGTGAGCCTGGAGCGGGAAACAATGAGCAGTTCTTC.

This clone was detected only once. This rearrangement joins TRBV6-4 to TRBJ2-3; D not certain. The V and J ends lost 7 bases and 2 bases respectively, with 13 bases between them. Per the germline V gene, CDR1 is MRHNA and CDR2 is SNTAGT. CDR3 length equals 14 residues. The CDR3 DNA follows: TGTGCCAGCAAGGAAGCCTATTACACAGATACGCAGTATTTT. As protein: CASKEAYYTDTQYF.

The chain couples TRBV19 to TRBJ1-2; D remains ambiguous. Germline V gives CDR1 LNHDA, CDR2 SQIVND (reference sequence). The CDR3 totals 13 residues. Trimming removed 5 bases from V and 2 bases from J, with 9 bases in between. DNA for the CDR3: TGTGCCAGTAGTGCAGGCGCCAACTATGGCTACACCTTC. It specifies CASSAGANYGYTF.

The gene calls are TRBV29-1 and TRBJ1-1; 9 bases align to TRBD1. The trim removed 4 bases at V and 5 bases at J, leaving 8 bases unmatched. The CDR3 covers 14 residues. The V gene's germline CDR1 is SQVTM and CDR2 ANQGSEA. The CDR3 nucleotides are TGCAGCGTTGCCGAGGGGACAGGGTTTACTGAAGCTTTCTTT. Translation: CSVAEGTGFTEAFF.

The chain uses TRBV2 and TRBJ2-5; D gene unclear. The V and J ends lost 2 bases and 5 bases respectively, with 12 bases between them. This CDR3 spans 14 amino acids. Germline assignment: CDR1 SNHLY and CDR2 FYNNEI. The chain's CDR3 is CASSEPRQPETQYF. The CDR3 region has the DNA TGTGCCAGCAGTGAACCGAGACAACCGGAGACCCAGTACTTC.

This clone was seen just once. The chain has TRBV19 and TRBJ2-3; D unclear. Trimming removed 4 bases at V and 2 bases at J, with 10 bases between. The CDR3 loop spans 14 amino acids. CDR1 and CDR2 from the germline V gene are LNHDA and SQIVND (reference sequence). This CDR3 reads CASSTSRATDTQYF. The CDR3 nucleotides read TGTGCCAGTAGTACGAGTAGGGCCACAGATACGCAGTATTTT.

This rearrangement joins TRBV7-9 to TRBJ2-2, with D maybe TRBD1 (5 bases). Germline V gene sequence: CDR1 SEHNR, CDR2 FQNEAQ (reference sequence). Trimming left V 5 bases short and J 6 bases short, with 10 bases between. The CDR3 extends over 13 amino acids. This CDR3 reads CASSPQGPGELFF. The CDR3 DNA follows: TGTGCCAGCAGCCCCCAGGGCCCCGGGGAGCTGTTTTTT.

This sequence joins TRBV12-5 and TRBJ2-3, with D perhaps TRBD1 or TRBD2 (5 bases each). V gave up 4 bases and J gave up 6 bases, with 17 bases separating them. The germline gives CDR1 LGHNT, CDR2 FRNRAP. The CDR3 totals 15 residues. In DNA form, the CDR3 reads TGTGCTAGTGGTTACTGGGGACCCTCCGGTGATACGCAGTATTTT. Its protein is CASGYWGPSGDTQYF.

This clone was counted a single time. The chain is built from TRBV5-1 and TRBJ2-5; 8 positions agree with TRBD2. Per the germline V gene, CDR1 is SGHRS and CDR2 is YFSETQ. This CDR3 contains 14 residues. Unmatched junction bases numbered 6, after V lost 3 bases and J lost 5 bases. The CDR3 coding sequence is TGCGCCAGCAGCTCGGGGGGGCTGGATGAGACCCAGTACTTC. Protein product: CASSSGGLDETQYF.